The rows below give T cell receptor beta chains drawn from one sample of a study of a mutant IDH1 vaccine in newly diagnosed glioma. Generated by immunoSEQ multiplex PCR, the TCRdb table keeps only in-frame clones and is missing some. The table lists about 35,000 clones, about 85% of them singletons. Sequencing was performed on PBMCs, taken from a glioma patient treated with radiotherapy, temozolomide or both. The receptors derive from a woman between 40 and 55 years old with glioma. CDR3s include the opening cysteine and the closing phenylalanine or tryptophan. Fields, in order: J gene, D gene, CDR3 length, clone size, V gene, CDR3 protein, CDR3 DNA. A D gene is named only where the DNA matches it firmly. Only some rows state a clone size, as once, few, many or a class for expanded clones.

J gene: TRBJ1-2
D gene: TRBD1
CDR3 length: 13
clone size: -
V gene: TRBV6-5
CDR3 protein: CASRTDRGNGYTF
CDR3 DNA: TGTGCCAGCAGAACGGACAGGGGGAATGGCTACACCTTC

J gene: TRBJ1-5
D gene: -
CDR3 length: 15
clone size: -
V gene: TRBV15
CDR3 protein: CATSRVISDNQPQHF
CDR3 DNA: TGTGCCACCAGCAGAGTCATTAGCGATAATCAGCCCCAGCATTTT

J gene: TRBJ2-7
D gene: -
CDR3 length: 13
clone size: -
V gene: TRBV2
CDR3 protein: CASRETTPYEQYF
CDR3 DNA: TGTGCCAGCCGGGAGACTACCCCCTACGAGCAGTACTTC

J gene: TRBJ2-7
D gene: -
CDR3 length: 13
clone size: -
V gene: TRBV6-5
CDR3 protein: CASGSARTGEQYF
CDR3 DNA: TGTGCCAGCGGATCAGCCCGGACTGGCGAGCAGTACTTC

J gene: TRBJ2-2
D gene: TRBD2
CDR3 length: 18
clone size: -
V gene: TRBV5-1
CDR3 protein: CASSWASGSPRYTGELFF
CDR3 DNA: TGCGCCAGCAGCTGGGCTAGCGGGAGTCCTAGGTACACCGGGGAGCTGTTTTTT

J gene: TRBJ1-1
D gene: -
CDR3 length: 15
clone size: once
V gene: TRBV19
CDR3 protein: CASSIDPRAGTEAFF
CDR3 DNA: TGTGCCAGTAGTATAGATCCCAGGGCGGGCACTGAAGCTTTCTTT

J gene: TRBJ1-1
D gene: -
CDR3 length: 14
clone size: -
V gene: TRBV7-9
CDR3 protein: CASSLGHLNTEAFF
CDR3 DNA: TGTGCCAGCAGCTTAGGGCACCTGAACACTGAAGCTTTCTTT

J gene: TRBJ2-2
D gene: TRBD1
CDR3 length: 15
clone size: few
V gene: TRBV6-5
CDR3 protein: CASSLTGVNTGELFF
CDR3 DNA: TGTGCCAGCAGTTTGACAGGGGTAAACACCGGGGAGCTGTTTTTT

J gene: TRBJ1-1
D gene: -
CDR3 length: 16
clone size: -
V gene: TRBV6-1
CDR3 protein: CASSGALGGGNTEAFF
CDR3 DNA: TGTGCCAGCAGTGGGGCCCTAGGGGGTGGAAACACTGAAGCTTTCTTT

J gene: TRBJ2-5
D gene: -
CDR3 length: 13
clone size: once
V gene: TRBV5-1
CDR3 protein: CASSLSVRMAQYF
CDR3 DNA: TGCGCCAGCAGCCTCAGCGTGCGGATGGCCCAGTACTTC

J gene: TRBJ1-1
D gene: -
CDR3 length: 12
clone size: -
V gene: TRBV25-1
CDR3 protein: CASSPRNTEAFF
CDR3 DNA: TGTGCCAGCAGTCCAAGGAACACTGAAGCTTTCTTT

J gene: TRBJ1-4
D gene: -
CDR3 length: 12
clone size: -
V gene: TRBV28
CDR3 protein: CASMISPGKLFF
CDR3 DNA: TGTGCCAGCATGATTAGTCCCGGAAAACTGTTTTTT

J gene: TRBJ2-7
D gene: -
CDR3 length: 16
clone size: once
V gene: TRBV7-2
CDR3 protein: CASSLGGRDTSYEQYF
CDR3 DNA: TGTGCCAGCAGCTTAGGCGGCCGGGACACCTCCTACGAGCAGTACTTC

J gene: TRBJ1-4
D gene: -
CDR3 length: 14
clone size: -
V gene: TRBV2
CDR3 protein: CASSVGARNEKLFF
CDR3 DNA: TGTGCCAGCAGTGTTGGGGCCCGGAATGAAAAACTGTTTTTT

J gene: TRBJ2-6
D gene: -
CDR3 length: 13
clone size: -
V gene: TRBV7-2
CDR3 protein: CASSIPGANVLTF
CDR3 DNA: TGTGCCAGCAGCATTCCAGGGGCCAACGTCCTGACTTTC

J gene: TRBJ2-7
D gene: -
CDR3 length: 13
clone size: -
V gene: TRBV19
CDR3 protein: CASSIEEWDEQYF
CDR3 DNA: TGTGCCAGTAGTATCGAGGAGTGGGACGAGCAGTACTTC

J gene: TRBJ2-7
D gene: -
CDR3 length: 14
clone size: -
V gene: TRBV5-6
CDR3 protein: CASSSGLATYEQYF
CDR3 DNA: TGTGCCAGCAGCTCGGGACTGGCGACCTACGAGCAGTACTTC

J gene: TRBJ2-2
D gene: -
CDR3 length: 13
clone size: -
V gene: TRBV29-1
CDR3 protein: CSSSTGSTGELFF
CDR3 DNA: TGCAGCTCTTCCACAGGGAGTACCGGGGAGCTGTTTTTT

J gene: TRBJ2-1
D gene: -
CDR3 length: 13
clone size: -
V gene: TRBV5-1
CDR3 protein: CASSLLGANEQFF
CDR3 DNA: TGCGCCAGCAGCTTGCTAGGAGCCAATGAGCAGTTCTTC

J gene: TRBJ1-1
D gene: TRBD1
CDR3 length: 13
clone size: -
V gene: TRBV6-5
CDR3 protein: CASRPDRGTEAFF
CDR3 DNA: TGTGCCAGCAGGCCGGACAGGGGCACTGAAGCTTTCTTT

J gene: TRBJ1-1
D gene: TRBD1
CDR3 length: 10
clone size: -
V gene: TRBV30
CDR3 protein: CASTRDRAFF
CDR3 DNA: TGTGCCTCAACCCGGGACAGGGCTTTCTTT

J gene: TRBJ2-7
D gene: TRBD2
CDR3 length: 15
clone size: -
V gene: TRBV5-1
CDR3 protein: CASSLQSGRQYEQYF
CDR3 DNA: TGCGCCAGCAGCTTGCAAAGCGGGAGACAATACGAGCAGTACTTC

J gene: TRBJ2-7
D gene: TRBD1
CDR3 length: 16
clone size: -
V gene: TRBV18
CDR3 protein: CASSPRRTGGYHEQYF
CDR3 DNA: TGTGCCAGCTCACCACGAAGGACAGGGGGCTACCACGAGCAGTACTTC

J gene: TRBJ1-5
D gene: -
CDR3 length: 18
clone size: -
V gene: TRBV4-1
CDR3 protein: CASSHEGSVGRGNQPQHF
CDR3 DNA: TGCGCCAGCAGCCATGAGGGATCAGTGGGCCGAGGCAATCAGCCCCAGCATTTT

J gene: TRBJ1-1
D gene: TRBD1
CDR3 length: 16
clone size: -
V gene: TRBV9
CDR3 protein: CASSGPGTGGNTEAFF
CDR3 DNA: TGTGCCAGCAGCGGCCCCGGGACAGGGGGCAACACTGAAGCTTTCTTT

J gene: TRBJ1-1
D gene: TRBD1
CDR3 length: 15
clone size: few
V gene: TRBV4-1
CDR3 protein: CASSQAYRGRTEAFF
CDR3 DNA: TGCGCCAGCAGCCAAGCTTACAGGGGTCGAACTGAAGCTTTCTTT

J gene: TRBJ2-2
D gene: TRBD1
CDR3 length: 14
clone size: -
V gene: TRBV7-9
CDR3 protein: CASSSTGGTGELFF
CDR3 DNA: TGTGCCAGCAGCTCCACAGGGGGAACCGGGGAGCTGTTTTTT

J gene: TRBJ1-2
D gene: -
CDR3 length: 14
clone size: -
V gene: TRBV19
CDR3 protein: CASMKGPKAYGYTF
CDR3 DNA: TGTGCCAGTATGAAAGGGCCAAAAGCCTATGGCTACACCTTC

J gene: TRBJ1-1
D gene: -
CDR3 length: 14
clone size: -
V gene: TRBV2
CDR3 protein: CASSDRDLNTEAFF
CDR3 DNA: TGTGCCAGCAGTGACAGGGACCTGAACACTGAAGCTTTCTTT

J gene: TRBJ1-4
D gene: -
CDR3 length: 17
clone size: -
V gene: TRBV5-1
CDR3 protein: CASRLGMGLPTNEKLFF
CDR3 DNA: TGCGCCAGCAGATTGGGCATGGGACTTCCAACTAATGAAAAACTGTTTTTT

J gene: TRBJ1-2
D gene: -
CDR3 length: 14
clone size: -
V gene: TRBV5-1
CDR3 protein: CASSLYTGGYGYTF
CDR3 DNA: TGCGCCAGCAGCTTGTATACGGGCGGCTATGGCTACACCTTC

J gene: TRBJ2-1
D gene: TRBD1
CDR3 length: 15
clone size: few
V gene: TRBV7-3
CDR3 protein: CASSLRTGENNEQFF
CDR3 DNA: TGTGCCAGCAGCTTACGGACAGGGGAAAACAATGAGCAGTTCTTC

J gene: TRBJ2-1
D gene: TRBD2
CDR3 length: 15
clone size: -
V gene: TRBV2
CDR3 protein: CASSEATSGSNEQFF
CDR3 DNA: TGTGCCAGCAGTGAGGCAACTAGCGGGAGCAATGAGCAGTTCTTC

J gene: TRBJ1-5
D gene: -
CDR3 length: 14
clone size: -
V gene: TRBV27
CDR3 protein: CASSLSGRAQPQHF
CDR3 DNA: TGTGCCAGCAGTTTATCGGGCAGGGCTCAGCCCCAGCATTTT

J gene: TRBJ2-7
D gene: TRBD2
CDR3 length: 15
clone size: -
V gene: TRBV7-2
CDR3 protein: CASSSIAGDTYEQYF
CDR3 DNA: TGTGCCAGCAGCTCAATAGCGGGGGACACCTACGAGCAGTACTTC

J gene: TRBJ2-3
D gene: TRBD2
CDR3 length: 15
clone size: -
V gene: TRBV6-1
CDR3 protein: CASSPTGGTTDTQYF
CDR3 DNA: TGTGCCAGCAGCCCAACGGGGGGAACCACAGATACGCAGTATTTT

J gene: TRBJ2-7
D gene: TRBD2
CDR3 length: 15
clone size: -
V gene: TRBV2
CDR3 protein: CASSDGLAGGYEQYF
CDR3 DNA: TGTGCCAGCAGTGACGGACTAGCGGGGGGTTACGAGCAGTACTTC

J gene: TRBJ2-7
D gene: -
CDR3 length: 11
clone size: few
V gene: TRBV11-2
CDR3 protein: CASSPHYEQYF
CDR3 DNA: TGTGCCAGCAGCCCCCACTACGAGCAGTACTTC

J gene: TRBJ2-7
D gene: -
CDR3 length: 15
clone size: once
V gene: TRBV10-3
CDR3 protein: CAISEDSLGLYEQYF
CDR3 DNA: TGTGCCATCAGCGAGGACAGTCTGGGTCTTTACGAGCAGTACTTC